This TCR beta chain appears in the sequencing data of a study of cytomegalovirus exposure and HLA in healthy donors. Overall study context: Some 85 million unique TCRs, all from HLA-typed donors, were included in an early release of the data.

General study findings and limits: A later analysis revealed that TCR association rates differed between HLA loci, peaking at DRB1 and bottoming out at HLA-C. Listed as cytomegalovirus-associated were 150 or so TCR beta chains.

As for this clone: Its specificity is not known.

CDR1 and CDR2 from the germline V gene are SGDLS and YYNGEE. Trimming pared 3 bases from V and 2 bases from J, leaving 12 bases between. CDR3 length equals 15 residues. The PCR was carried out with 60 Vbeta primers and 13 Jbeta primers. Sequencing used immunoSEQ multiplex PCR; TCRdb keeps in-frame clones, though not all of them. The sample includes some 200,000 clones, over 75% of them seen just once. The clonotype originates from a man aged 50-60 years in good health and CMV-seronegative. The sequencing input was PBMCs. The chain combines TRBV9 with TRBJ1-5, with D hard to call. The CDR3 region has the DNA TGTGCCAGCAGCGCAGACACGGGAGGCAATCAGCCCCAGCATTTT. Protein sequence: CASSADTGGNQPQHF.